In this sample, the clone carrying this T cell receptor (beta chain) turned up a few times. What it recognizes is unknown. These data belong to a study of T cell repertoires in ileal Crohn's disease. Points from the study as a whole: Sorted CD8 T cells held more high-frequency clones than CD4.

Profiled with immunoSEQ multiplex PCR; TCRdb holds only in-frame clones, not every one. The sample yields some 9,200 clones, 79% seen once. CDR3 length: 16 residues. Germline CDR1 and CDR2: SGDLS and YYNGEE. The junction had 6 bases not matched to a gene; V was cut back by 2 bases and J by 4 bases. Time point: neoterminal ileum biopsy at postoperative endoscopy, about 6 months after surgery. Sequencing used ileal tissue. The chain is built from TRBV9 and TRBJ2-3; 11 bases map to TRBD2. The receptor comes from an adult with Crohn's disease. DNA for the CDR3: TGTGCCAGCAGCGTTAGTAGCGGGGGGGCCGCAGATACGCAGTATTTT. It translates to CASSVSSGGAADTQYF.